This TCR beta chain was sequenced in a study of T cell changes during pregnancy in multiple sclerosis. Germline values: CDR1 LNHDA, CDR2 SQIVND (reference sequence). J was trimmed by 6 bases and V by 5 bases; bases with no gene match: 2. The CDR3 has 13 residues. The repertoire was sequenced with immunoSEQ multiplex PCR; TCRdb's copy has only in-frame clones and lacks some. This sample has 45,000 to 55,000 clones, with 92% found just once. This clonotype was sampled from a female donor with multiple sclerosis, enrolled in a pregnancy study. The chain links TRBV19 to TRBJ1-5, with TRBD1 matching 9 bases. This material consisted of CD4+ T cells from peripheral blood mononuclear cells, taken after pregnancy. The CDR3 region is CASSLTGGQPQHF. The CDR3 DNA sequence: TGTGCCAGTAGTCTGACAGGGGGTCAGCCCCAGCATTTT.